These 10 T cell receptor beta chains share one sample of origin, sequenced in a study of CXCR3-negative and CXCR3-positive naive CD8 T cells. The libraries of TRB cDNA were prepared using 5' RACE with UMI labels. TCRdb reprocessed the 5' RACE reads, with one entry per CDR3 protein and no DNA. The table for this sample gives some 130,000 distinct CDR3 sequences. The sequencing input was naive CXCR3- CD8+ T cells from blood. Subset: CD45RO-CCR7+CD27+CD95- naive CD8+ T cells lacking CXCR3 (TNR3-). The receptors stem from a human donor in good health. Some clones in this sample may be carry-over from other donors' samples.

The chain has TRBV7-9 and TRBJ2-3. This CDR3 comprises 13 residues. The germline CDR1 and CDR2 sequences are SEHNR and FQNEAQ (reference sequence). This CDR3 reads CASSLARWDTQYF.

The J gene is TRBJ2-7, the V gene TRBV7-3; TCRdb's D gene call, TRBD2, goes unchecked for lack of DNA. This CDR3 is 14 amino acids long. Per the germline V gene, CDR1 is SGHTA and CDR2 is FQGTGA. The CDR3 here is CASSPSGASYEQYF.

The CDR3 spells CASIASEGFNEKLFF. V is TRBV6-5 and J is TRBJ1-4. This CDR3 contains 15 residues. Germline V gene data show CDR1 as MNHEY and CDR2 as SVGAGI.

The chain carries TRBV6-1 and TRBJ2-3; the TCRdb D gene call, TRBD2, has no DNA to confirm it. The CDR3 extends over 15 amino acids. Germline V gene lookup returns CDR1 MNHNS and CDR2 SASEGT. This CDR3 is CATPLERGGEDTQYF.

The rearrangement uses TRBV29-1 and TRBJ2-7; as DNA is missing, the TRBD1 call by TCRdb cannot be tested. The CDR3 totals 12 residues. Per germline, CDR1 SQVTM and CDR2 ANQGSEA. This chain's CDR3 is CSVSTDSYEQYF.

The chain carries TRBV5-5 and TRBJ1-1; TCRdb gives TRBD1 as the D gene, but with no DNA this cannot be confirmed. This CDR3 region has 14 residues. CDR1 SGHKS and CDR2 YYEKEE come from the germline V gene (reference sequence). The CDR3 is CASSPWAGNTEAFF.

The gene calls are TRBV4-3 and TRBJ2-3; TCRdb indicates TRBD1, and absent DNA this call remains unverified. CDR3 size: 18 residues. CDR1 is LGHNA and CDR2 is YSLEER in the germline V gene. The chain's CDR3 is CASSQEYPAVAFTDTQYF.

The chain couples TRBV28 to TRBJ2-5; TCRdb names TRBD2, which stays unverified in the absence of DNA. The length of the CDR3 is 13 residues. In germline, CDR1 is MDHEN, CDR2 SYDVKM. The CDR3 sequence: CATTTLAGETQYF.

The chain links TRBV20-1 to TRBJ2-5. Per germline, CDR1 DFQATT and CDR2 SNEGSKA (reference sequence). This CDR3 is built from 15 residues. CDR3 in amino acids: CSARDRVSGPETQYF.

This chain links TRBV28 with TRBJ2-2; TCRdb indicates TRBD1, and absent DNA this call remains unverified. CDR1 and CDR2 (germline): MDHEN, SYDVKM. This CDR3 region has 15 residues. This CDR3 is CASSITGGRTGELFF.